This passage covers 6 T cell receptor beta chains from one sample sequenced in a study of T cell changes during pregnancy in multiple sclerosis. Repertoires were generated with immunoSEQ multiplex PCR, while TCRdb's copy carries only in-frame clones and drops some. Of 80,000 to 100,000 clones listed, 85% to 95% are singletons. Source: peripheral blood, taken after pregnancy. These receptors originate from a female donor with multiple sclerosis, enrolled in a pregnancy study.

This chain's CDR3 is CASSPKATGGALSGANVLTF. As DNA, the CDR3 is TGTGCCAGCAGTCCCAAAGCGACAGGGGGCGCGCTCTCTGGGGCCAACGTCCTGACTTTC. V and J are TRBV27 and TRBJ2-6; 10 bases align to TRBD1. Trimming cost V 5 bases and J 0 bases; bases outside gene matches: 13. Germline lookup yields CDR1 MNHEY and CDR2 SMNVEV (reference sequence). CDR3 size: 20 residues. The full variable domain, completed using reference TRBV27 and TRBJ2-6, is EAQVTQNPRYLITVTGKKLTVTCSQNMNHEYMSWYRQDPGLGLRQIYYSMNVEVTDKGDVPEGYKVSRKEKRNFPLILESPSPNQTSLYFCASSPKATGGALSGANVLTFGAGSRLTVL.

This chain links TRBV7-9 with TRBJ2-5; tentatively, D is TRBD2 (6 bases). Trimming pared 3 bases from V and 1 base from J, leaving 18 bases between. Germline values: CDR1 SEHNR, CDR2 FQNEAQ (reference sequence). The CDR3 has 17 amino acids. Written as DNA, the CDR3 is TGTGCCAGCAGCTTTATAGCGGCTAGTGTGGGCCAAGAGACCCAGTACTTC. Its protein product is CASSFIAASVGQETQYF.

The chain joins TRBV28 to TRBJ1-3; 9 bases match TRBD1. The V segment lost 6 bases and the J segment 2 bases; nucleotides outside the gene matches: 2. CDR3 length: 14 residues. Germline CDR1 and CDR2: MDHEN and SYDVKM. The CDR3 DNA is TGTGCCAGCAGCGGGACAGGGACTGGAAACACCATATATTTT. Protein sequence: CASSGTGTGNTIYF.

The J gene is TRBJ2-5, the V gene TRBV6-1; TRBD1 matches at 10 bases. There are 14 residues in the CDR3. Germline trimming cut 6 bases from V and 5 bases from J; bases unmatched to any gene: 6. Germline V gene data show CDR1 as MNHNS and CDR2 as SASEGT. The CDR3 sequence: CASRRQGADETQYF. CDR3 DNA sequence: TGTGCCAGCAGAAGACAGGGGGCCGACGAGACCCAGTACTTC.

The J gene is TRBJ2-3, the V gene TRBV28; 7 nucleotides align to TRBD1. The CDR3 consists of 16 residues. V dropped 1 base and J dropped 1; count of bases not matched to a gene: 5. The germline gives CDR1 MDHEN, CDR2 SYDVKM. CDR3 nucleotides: TGTGCCAGCAGTTTATCCTCCGGGACAGGCACAGATACGCAGTATTTT. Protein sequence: CASSLSSGTGTDTQYF.

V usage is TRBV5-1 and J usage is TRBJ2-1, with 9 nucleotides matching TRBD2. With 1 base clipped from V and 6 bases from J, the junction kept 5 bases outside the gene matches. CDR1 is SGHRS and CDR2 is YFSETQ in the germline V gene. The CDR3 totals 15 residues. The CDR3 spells CASSLIAGEGNEQFF. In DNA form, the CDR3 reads TGCGCCAGCAGCTTGATAGCGGGAGAGGGCAATGAGCAGTTCTTC.